This T cell receptor (beta chain) was found in a study of beta chain features in type 1 diabetes. Study-wide context: Age, gender and cell yields were similar between patients and healthy donors.

Details on this clone: What it binds is not known.

All of the isolated RNA was reverse transcribed, so expressed TCRB transcripts were sequenced. A few million reads were obtained on average from naive, central memory and regulatory T cell samples. Profiled with immunoSEQ multiplex PCR; TCRdb holds only in-frame clones, not every one. Of around 150,000 clones listed, over 9% are singletons. Findings and caveats of the study: TCRB CDR3s from Type 1 diabetes patients were moderately but significantly shorter in all four CD4+ subsets.

Germline values: CDR1 SGDLS, CDR2 YYNGEE. V lost 0 bases, J lost 2 bases, and 3 bases stayed unmatched. The length of the CDR3 is 15 residues. The clonotype was recovered from a man aged 25-40 years with type 1 diabetes. Specimen: central memory CD4+ T cells from blood. The chain carries TRBV9 and TRBJ2-7, with 9 bases that match TRBD2. This CDR3 reads CASSVAAGGPYEQYF. The CDR3 nucleotides are TGTGCCAGCAGCGTAGCTGCGGGAGGGCCCTACGAGCAGTACTTC.